This TCR beta chain came from a study of T cells in Graves' hyperthyroidism and ophthalmopathy. RNA transcripts yielded amplified TCR beta CDR3 regions. An initial round of RT-PCR targeting the TCR CDR3 relied on the HTBI primer set. In TCRdb, the multiplex PCR reads were re-called with MiXCR into one record per CDR3 protein. The table records hundreds of thousands of distinct CDR3 sequences, 15% to 18% of them present only once. The V gene's germline CDR1 is KGHSH and CDR2 LQKENI. Trimming removed 2 bases from V and 9 bases from J; junction bases left unmatched: 5. The CDR3 is made up of 16 amino acids. This clonotype was recorded at least ten times.

The sequence derives from a woman younger than 35 with Graves' hyperthyroidism. The sequenced material came from blood. V usage is TRBV18 and J usage is TRBJ1-6; TRBD1 matches 12 bases. CDR3 in amino acids: CASSPGTGGSGSPLHF. For the CDR3, the DNA is TGTGCCAGCTCACCAGGGACAGGGGGCTCCGGTTCACCCCTCCACTTT.